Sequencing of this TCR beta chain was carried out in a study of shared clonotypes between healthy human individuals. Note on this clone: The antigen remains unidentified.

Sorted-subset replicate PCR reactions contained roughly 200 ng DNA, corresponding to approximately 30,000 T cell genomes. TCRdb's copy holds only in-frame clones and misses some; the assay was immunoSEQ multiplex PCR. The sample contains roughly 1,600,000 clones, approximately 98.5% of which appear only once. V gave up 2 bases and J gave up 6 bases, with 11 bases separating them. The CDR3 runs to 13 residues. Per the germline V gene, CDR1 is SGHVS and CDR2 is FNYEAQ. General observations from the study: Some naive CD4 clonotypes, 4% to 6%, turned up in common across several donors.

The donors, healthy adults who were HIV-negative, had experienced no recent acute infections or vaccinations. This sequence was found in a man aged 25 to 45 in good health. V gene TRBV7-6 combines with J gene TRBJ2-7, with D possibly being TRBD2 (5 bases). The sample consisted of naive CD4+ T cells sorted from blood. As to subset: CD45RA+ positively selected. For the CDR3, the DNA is TGTGCCAGCAGCTTAAATCGCGGGCCCGAGCAGTACTTC. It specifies CASSLNRGPEQYF.